These 25 T cell receptor beta chains were all obtained from the same sample, sequenced in a study of blood T cells in healthy people across ages. A sample-barcoded 5' primer and a J-beta primer mix were used in a second PCR of roughly 7 to 12 cycles. TCRdb re-derived calls from the 5' RACE reads in MiXCR, one entry per CDR3 protein. This sample has about 670,000 distinct CDR3 sequences; less than 45% occur once, and the top ten carry about 30%. The sequenced sample was blood. These receptors all come from an elderly man in good health.

This clonotype was observed a few times. The chain recombines TRBV7-8 with TRBJ2-1; 8 bases fit TRBD2. TRBJ2-7 matches the DNA end more closely, so the J call is doubtful. The CDR3 loop spans 21 amino acids. CDR1 SGHVS and CDR2 FQNEAQ come from the germline V gene. The CDR3 DNA sequence: TGTGCCAGCAGCTTAAATAGGGTAGCGGGGTCCCCGGGGTTATCCTACAATGAGCAGTACTTC. This encodes CASSLNRVAGSPGLSYNEQYF.

There are a few counts of this clonotype. V and J are TRBV6-2 or TRBV6-3 and TRBJ2-2, with TRBD1 matching 7 bases. Losses at the gene ends were 6 bases for V and 4 bases for J; bases not matched to a gene: 5. The CDR3 spans 14 residues. Germline V gene data show CDR1 as MNHEY and CDR2 as SVGEGT. CDR3 sequence (DNA): TGTGCCAGCAGGCAAACAGGGGCCACCGGGGAGCTGTTTTTT. Translation gives CASRQTGATGELFF.

This clonotype was observed a handful of times. The rearrangement links TRBV20-1 to TRBJ2-3, with a possible D match to TRBD2 (6 bases). Germline lookup yields CDR1 DFQATT and CDR2 SNEGSKA (reference sequence). Trimming left V 6 bases short and J 1 base short, with 17 bases between. CDR3 length: 15 amino acids. This CDR3 reads CSAPPGGQGTDTQYF. Here the CDR3 DNA reads TGCAGTGCGCCCCCCGGAGGGCAGGGCACAGATACGCAGTATTTT.

V usage is TRBV3-1 and J usage is TRBJ2-3, with a weak D call TRBD2 (5 bases). Trimming pared 4 bases from V and 6 bases from J, leaving 14 bases between. Germline CDR1 is LGHDT and CDR2 is YNNKEL (reference sequence). CDR3 length equals 14 residues. CDR3 in amino acids: CASSLYSPGDTQYF. The CDR3 coding sequence is TGTGCCAGCAGCCTCTACTCACCGGGGGATACGCAGTATTTT.

This clonotype was counted between two and nine times. The chain joins TRBV6-2 or TRBV6-3 to TRBJ1-2; D is perhaps TRBD1 (5 bases). The CDR3 consists of 12 residues. V shed 8 bases and J shed 4 bases, with 11 bases lying between them. Looked up from germline, CDR1 is MNHEY and CDR2 is SVGEGT. CDR3 sequence (DNA): TGTGCCAGCGATAACGGGGCCTATGGCTACACCTTC. This encodes CASDNGAYGYTF.

The chain combines TRBV29-1 with TRBJ1-5; 7 nucleotides match TRBD1. The CDR3 has 14 amino acids. Unmatched junction bases numbered 7, after V lost 7 bases and J lost 1 base. In germline, CDR1 is SQVTM, CDR2 ANQGSEA. The CDR3 loop is CSALEGASNQPQHF. The CDR3 coding sequence is TGCAGCGCCTTAGAGGGGGCAAGCAATCAGCCCCAGCATTTT. Combining the CDR3 with reference TRBV29-1 and TRBJ1-5 gives the whole variable domain SAVISQKPSRDICQRGTSLTIQCQVDSQVTMMFWYRQQPGQSLTLIATANQGSEATYESGFVIDKFPISRPNLTFSTLTVSNMSPEDSSIYLCSALEGASNQPQHFGDGTRLSIL.

The chain uses TRBV7-6 and TRBJ2-5, with 14 bases aligning to TRBD2. CDR1 and CDR2 from the germline V gene are SGHVS and FNYEAQ. With V trimmed by 1 base and J by 11 bases, 12 bases remained unmatched. The CDR3 runs 17 residues. The CDR3 bases are TGTGCCAGCAGCTTAGGCCCGGGACTAGCGGGAGTCAATGAGCAGTACTTC. It specifies CASSLGPGLAGVNEQYF.

In this sample, this clonotype turned up a few times. The V call is TRBV7-2, the J call TRBJ2-7; possibly TRBD1 or TRBD2 for D (7 bases each). CDR3 length equals 15 residues. The V and J ends lost 1 base and 7 bases respectively, with 17 bases between them. Germline lookup yields CDR1 SGHTA and CDR2 FQGNSA. CDR3 sequence reads: CASSLEAGGGREQYF. CDR3 DNA sequence: TGTGCCAGCAGCTTAGAGGCAGGGGGGGGCCGGGAGCAGTACTTC. Filled out from reference TRBV7-2 and TRBJ2-7, the complete variable domain reads GAGVSQSPSNKVTEKGKDVELRCDPISGHTALYWYRQSLGQGLEFLIYFQGNSAPDKSGLPSDRFSAERTGGSVSTLTIQRTQQEDSAVYLCASSLEAGGGREQYFGPGTRLTVT.

This chain joins TRBV4-3 and TRBJ1-4; 8 positions match TRBD1. Germline CDR1 LGHNA, CDR2 YSLEER. The CDR3 is 19 residues long. The J segment lost 2 bases and the V segment lost 0 bases, leaving 11 bases of the junction unmatched. In DNA, the CDR3 is TGCGCCAGCAGCCAAGATCCCGACAGGGGTGTTTCTACTAATGAAAAACTGTTTTTT. Its protein is CASSQDPDRGVSTNEKLFF.

This clonotype was observed a handful of times. The genes are TRBV7-9 and TRBJ2-5; 14 nucleotides match TRBD2. CDR1 and CDR2 from the germline V gene are SEHNR and FQNEAQ (reference sequence). The V gene end was trimmed by 5 bases and the J gene end by 11 bases; junction bases not matched to a gene: 10. The CDR3 sequence is 15 residues long. CDR3 DNA: TGTGCCAGCAGCACGGGACTAGCGGGAGTAAAAGAGCAGTACTTC. Translation: CASSTGLAGVKEQYF.

The chain uses TRBV6-4 and TRBJ2-1; D gene uncertain. The J call may be incorrect, as the DNA end agrees better with TRBJ2-7. This CDR3 contains 15 residues. The germline V gene encodes CDR1 MRHNA and CDR2 SNTAGT. CDR3 in amino acids: CASSDEASSYNEQYF. The CDR3 nucleotides read TGTGCCAGCAGTGACGAGGCGAGCTCCTACAATGAGCAGTACTTC.

The chain couples TRBV4-3 to TRBJ2-3, with 7 bases identical to TRBD1. J was trimmed by 5 bases and V by 0 bases; bases with no gene match: 8. Germline values: CDR1 LGHNA, CDR2 YSLEER. The CDR3 spans 16 residues. The CDR3 is CASSQDDGRGRDTQYF. The CDR3 nucleotides are TGCGCCAGCAGCCAAGACGACGGCAGGGGGAGAGATACGCAGTATTTT.

V gene TRBV7-2 combines with J gene TRBJ1-5, with unresolved D. This CDR3 has 16 amino acids. The V gene's germline CDR1 is SGHTA and CDR2 FQGNSA. V was pared by 5 bases and J by 3 bases, with 17 bases between. DNA for the CDR3: TGTGCCAGCAGCCCCGGAATGACCCCCTACAATCAGCCCCAGCATTTT. The encoded protein is CASSPGMTPYNQPQHF.

This rearrangement joins TRBV12-3 or TRBV12-4 to TRBJ1-2, with a possible D match to TRBD1 (5 bases). Trimming cost V 1 base and J 2 bases, with 8 bases left between them. The CDR3 runs to 14 residues. CDR3 loop: CASSLGNRNYGYTF. The CDR3 DNA sequence: TGTGCCAGCAGTTTAGGGAACAGGAACTATGGCTACACCTTC.

The chain has TRBV7-9 and TRBJ2-1; D uncertain. The germline V gene has CDR1 SEHNR and CDR2 FQNEAQ (reference sequence). The CDR3 covers 15 residues. Trimming stripped 1 base from V and 3 bases from J, with 10 bases between. This chain's CDR3 is CASSLGPQIYNEQFF. CDR3 bases: TGTGCCAGCAGCTTAGGTCCGCAGATCTACAATGAGCAGTTCTTC.

The chain carries TRBV20-1 and TRBJ2-5; D is unclear. Germline V gene lookup returns CDR1 DFQATT and CDR2 SNEGSKA (reference sequence). The CDR3 extends over 14 amino acids. Trimming took 3 bases from V and 11 from J, leaving 22 bases between them. The CDR3 loop is CSARNRVLGNEQYF. CDR3 DNA sequence: TGCAGTGCTAGGAACAGAGTTTTGGGGAATGAGCAGTACTTC.

This clonotype was counted only a few times. The genes are TRBV7-2 and TRBJ2-3; the match to TRBD2 covers 8 bases. Trimming took 4 bases from V and 8 from J; bases not matched to a gene: 11. CDR1 is SGHTA and CDR2 is FQGNSA in the germline V gene. The CDR3 is 15 residues long. CDR3 coding DNA: TGTGCCAGCAGCTCCCGCCCGAGCGGGAGTTTTACGCAGTATTTT. Translation gives CASSSRPSGSFTQYF.

The V gene is TRBV7-2, the J gene TRBJ2-7; D is unresolved. The V end lost 5 bases, the J end lost 5 bases, and 10 bases lay between the germline ends. Germline lookup yields CDR1 SGHTA and CDR2 FQGNSA. The CDR3 consists of 12 residues. This CDR3 is CASSPERNEQYF. Written as DNA, the CDR3 is TGTGCCAGCAGCCCAGAACGAAACGAGCAGTACTTC.

The CDR3 loop is CASSPSGIADTQYF. CDR3 in DNA: TGTGCCAGCAGCCCTAGCGGGATCGCAGATACGCAGTATTTT. The genes are TRBV28 and TRBJ2-3; 9 bases match TRBD2. The V gene's germline CDR1 is MDHEN and CDR2 SYDVKM. V was pared by 6 bases and J by 4 bases, with 5 bases of the junction left unmatched. There are 14 residues in the CDR3.

This chain links TRBV7-2 with TRBJ2-7, with D possibly TRBD1 on 6 matching bases. TRBJ2-4 explains the end of the DNA better; the J call may be wrong. Germline V gives CDR1 SGHTA, CDR2 FQGNSA. The CDR3 covers 15 residues. The CDR3 DNA reads TGTGCCAGCAGCTTAGCAGGGGGTAACATTGGCATTCAGTACTTC. It specifies CASSLAGGNIGIQYF.

This chain uses TRBV6-6 with TRBJ2-5, with 10 bases fitting TRBD2. The end of the DNA aligns better with TRBJ2-7, so the J call may be wrong. The CDR3 contains 15 residues. CDR1 is MNHNY and CDR2 is SVGAGI in the germline V gene (reference sequence). The CDR3 loop reads CASSQSGLANYEQYF. CDR3 bases: TGTGCCAGCAGTCAGTCGGGACTAGCGAACTACGAGCAGTACTTC.

This clonotype was seen more than once but under ten times. This chain links TRBV5-1 with TRBJ1-1; maybe TRBD1 (6 bases). Trimming cost V 4 bases and J 0 bases, with 13 bases left between them. The CDR3 has 15 amino acids. The V gene's germline CDR1 is SGHRS and CDR2 YFSETQ. The CDR3 loop reads CASSGGRGMNTEAFF. As DNA, the CDR3 is TGCGCCAGCAGCGGTGGAAGGGGGATGAACACTGAAGCTTTCTTT. The full variable domain, in which reference TRBV5-1 and TRBJ1-1 provide the parts outside the CDR3, is KAGVTQTPRYLIKTRGQQVTLSCSPISGHRSVSWYQQTPGQGLQFLFEYFSETQRNKGNFPGRFSGRQFSNSRSEMNVSTLELGDSALYLCASSGGRGMNTEAFFGQGTRLTVV.

The chain recombines TRBV6-5 with TRBJ2-1, with 8 bases lining up with TRBD2. V shed 0 bases, J shed 6 bases, and the junction held 7 bases outside the gene matches. In germline, CDR1 is MNHEY, CDR2 SVGAGI. The CDR3 consists of 16 residues. DNA of the CDR3: TGTGCCAGCAGTTACTCCGGGAGGGGCCGGGGCAATGAGCAGTTCTTC. Translating gives CASSYSGRGRGNEQFF.

This clonotype was seen many times. The chain has TRBV20-1 and TRBJ2-1, with TRBD1 matching over 9 bases. The junction had 8 bases not matched to a gene; V was cut back by 2 bases and J by 6 bases. CDR3 length equals 15 residues. Germline CDR1 and CDR2: DFQATT and SNEGSKA (reference sequence). CDR3 loop: CSARHRDRVGNEQFF. In nucleotides, the CDR3 is TGCAGTGCTAGACACCGGGACAGGGTCGGCAATGAGCAGTTCTTC.

The chain joins TRBV24-1 to TRBJ2-3; 8 nucleotides align to TRBD1. The germline CDR1 and CDR2 sequences are KGHDR and SFDVKD. The ends lost 3 bases at V and 3 bases at J; junction bases unmatched: 4. The CDR3 totals 15 residues. The CDR3 nucleotides read TGTGCCACCAGTGATGGACAGGGTGGGACAGATACGCAGTATTTT. This encodes CATSDGQGGTDTQYF.